The 4 T cell receptor beta chains given below trace back to one sample, sequenced in a study of blood T cell repertoires in COVID-19. Sequenced by immunoSEQ multiplex PCR; TCRdb stores in-frame clones only, minus some. The profile shows under 200,000 clones, roughly 84% of them singletons. The specimen was peripheral blood. These receptors came from a man aged 55 to 69 who had recovered from COVID-19.

This clone was seen a single time. The rearrangement uses TRBV5-4 and TRBJ2-7; a weak D match, TRBD1 (7 bases). The CDR3 consists of 14 residues. Trimming cost V 5 bases and J 0 bases, with 12 bases left between them. Germline V CDR1 and CDR2: SGHNT, YYREEE (reference sequence). The CDR3 coding sequence is TGTGCCAGCAGGCGGGACAGTTACTCCTACGAGCAGTACTTC. Protein: CASRRDSYSYEQYF.

The gene calls are TRBV7-2 and TRBJ1-1, with D uncertain. The CDR3 runs 15 residues. The germline CDR1 and CDR2 sequences are SGHTA and FQGNSA. V was shortened by 2 bases and J by 1 base, with 11 bases between the two germline ends. In nucleotides, the CDR3 is TGTGCCAGCAGCTTAATGTTCGCGGGGAACACTGAAGCTTTCTTT. Residues: CASSLMFAGNTEAFF.

The chain combines TRBV9 with TRBJ2-7, with a possible D match to TRBD2 (5 bases). Germline V gives CDR1 SGDLS, CDR2 YYNGEE. Trimming removed 2 bases from V and 0 bases from J, with 9 bases in between. There are 14 residues in the CDR3. The CDR3 loop reads CASSVSSGSYEQYF. CDR3 DNA sequence: TGTGCCAGCAGCGTCTCCAGCGGCTCCTACGAGCAGTACTTC.

This chain joins TRBV6-2 or TRBV6-3 and TRBJ1-2; possibly TRBD1 for D (6 bases). The ends were cut back, 5 bases at V and 4 bases at J, with 20 bases in the middle. Germline V gene data show CDR1 as MNHEY and CDR2 as SVGEGT. CDR3 size: 16 residues. The CDR3 coding sequence is TGTGCCAGCAGTCTCACCTGGACAGCAGTACCCTATGGCTACACCTTC. Translation gives CASSLTWTAVPYGYTF.